This T cell receptor (beta chain) was found in a study of shared T cell receptors in the human thymus. Between the trimmed V and J ends, which lost 0 bases and 4 bases, there was a span of 9 bases. This CDR3 has 15 amino acids. CDR1 and CDR2 (germline): LGHNA, YSLEER. The table came from immunoSEQ multiplex PCR; TCRdb's copy has only in-frame clones and leaves some out. The sample lists 600,000 or so clones, roughly 86% occurring once. These data also featured in a second study, about human thymus T cells. Turning to that study: It was from resections taken during corrective heart surgery that the thymus tissue came. Gene usage for V and J segments appeared biased in thymic and blood repertoires. Among unrelated individuals, related research reported thymic repertoires that overlapped highly.

V is TRBV4-3 and J is TRBJ2-2, with TRBD1 as a possible D gene (6 bases). The receptor was derived from a boy in the first two years of life with a congenital heart defect. The sequencing input was thymocytes. CDR3 amino acids: CASSQEIGGTGELFF. CDR3 coding DNA: TGCGCCAGCAGCCAAGAAATAGGGGGCACCGGGGAGCTGTTTTTT.